A selection of T cell receptor beta chains follows, all from one sample in a study of PD-1 blockade in mismatch repair-deficient tumors. Here immunoSEQ multiplex PCR was the method, and the copy in TCRdb shows in-frame clones only, minus some. This sample carries about 10,000 clones, about 90% of them seen once, and the ten largest clones take 22%. Their antigens remain unidentified. The sequenced sample was cells cultured in vitro, obtained from a patient treated with pembrolizumab. The source of these receptors is an adult with mismatch repair-deficient cancer. Both conserved end residues are part of each CDR3.

CASSLELAGDPSPADTQYF	TRBJ2-3	TRBV5-1
CASSLGPGTGTRNSPLHF	TRBJ1-6	TRBV11-3
CASSPPSSGRITDTQYF	TRBJ2-3	TRBV18
CASSPRLAGAIEQYF	TRBJ2-7	TRBV5-4
CASSLAGAETQYF	TRBJ2-5	TRBV5-6
CASSYGQGNQPQHF	TRBJ1-5	TRBV6-5
CASSYSYNEQFF	TRBJ2-1	TRBV6-6
CASSRTGVGELFF	TRBJ2-2	TRBV25-1
CATSRTGQGQETQYF	TRBJ2-5	TRBV15
CASSLAIYGYTF	TRBJ1-2	TRBV28
CASTHGPGPYEQYF	TRBJ2-7	TRBV11-2
CASNGGQAYEQYF	TRBJ2-7	TRBV2
CASSKGDGTRPDNEQFF	TRBJ2-1	TRBV21-1
CASSQGAEAFF	TRBJ1-1	TRBV4-1
CASSPWIQGSYNEQFF	TRBJ2-1	TRBV23-1
CASSSDRGLGSPLHF	TRBJ1-6	TRBV19
CASSLVKGDEETQYF	TRBJ2-5	TRBV5-1
CASSLDLRRPGANEQFF	TRBJ2-1	TRBV5-1
CASSSFDFLFKDEQYF	TRBJ2-7	TRBV28
CASSVQETQYF	TRBJ2-5	TRBV7-2